This T cell receptor (beta chain) is from a study of shared clonotypes between healthy human individuals. Background on the study: Those who served as donors were two women and a few men between the ages of 18 and 49. Study-level findings and limits: Sampling was confined to blood; repertoires within tissues likely differ. Few donors restricted represented genetic and exposure-history diversity.

Donation came from healthy HIV-negative adults that had no recent acute infections or vaccinations. Deletions cut 4 bases from V and 4 bases from J, with 10 bases between. The CDR3 is 12 residues long. Germline V gives CDR1 SQVTM, CDR2 ANQGSEA. Method: immunoSEQ multiplex PCR; TCRdb's copy keeps in-frame clones and lacks some. The sample lists roughly 490,000 clones; roughly 85% were seen once. As concerns this clone: Its antigen is not identified.

This clonotype was obtained from a woman aged 40 to 50 in good health. Some clones in this sample may be carry-over from other donors' samples. Source material: PBMCs. The rearrangement joins TRBV29-1 to TRBJ2-5; D unresolved. DNA for the CDR3: TGCAGCGTTGCTCAAACGGGAGAGACCCAGTACTTC. It encodes CSVAQTGETQYF.